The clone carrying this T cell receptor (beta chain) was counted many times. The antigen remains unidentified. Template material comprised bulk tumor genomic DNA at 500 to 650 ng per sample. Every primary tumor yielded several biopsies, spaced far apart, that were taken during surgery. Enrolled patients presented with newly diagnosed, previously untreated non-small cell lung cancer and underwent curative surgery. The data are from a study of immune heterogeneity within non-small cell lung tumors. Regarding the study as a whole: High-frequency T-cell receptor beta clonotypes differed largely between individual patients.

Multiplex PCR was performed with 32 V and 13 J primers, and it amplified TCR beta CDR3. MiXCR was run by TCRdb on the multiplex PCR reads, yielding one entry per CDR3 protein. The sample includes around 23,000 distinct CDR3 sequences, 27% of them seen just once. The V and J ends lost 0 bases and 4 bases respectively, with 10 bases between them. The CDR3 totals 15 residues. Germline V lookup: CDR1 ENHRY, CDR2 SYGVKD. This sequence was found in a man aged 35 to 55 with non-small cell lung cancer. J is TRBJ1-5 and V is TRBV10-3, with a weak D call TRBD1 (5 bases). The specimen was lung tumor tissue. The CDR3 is CAISESWQGNQPQHF. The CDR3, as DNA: TGTGCCATCAGTGAGTCCTGGCAGGGAAATCAGCCCCAGCATTTT.